Listed below are T cell receptor beta chains from one sample, sequenced in a study of blood T cell repertoires in COVID-19. Method: immunoSEQ multiplex PCR; TCRdb's copy keeps in-frame clones and lacks some. The data contain a few hundred thousand clones, 86% of them singletons. The sequencing input was PBMCs or T cells enriched from blood (not recorded which). The source of these receptors is a woman in her 30s who had been exposed to COVID-19. The CDR3 runs from the conserved cysteine through the conserved F or W. D genes are given only for firm matches. Where a row states a size, it is once, few, many or the class of an expanded clone; other rows omit it.

>TRBD1|TRBJ1-1|few|TRBV28
TGTGCCAGCAGCGAGTGGGCAGGGGGCAGGTGGAACACTGAAGCTTTCTTT
CASSEWAGGRWNTEAFF
>.|TRBJ2-7|.|TRBV5-1
TGCGCCAGCAGCCTCCGACAGGAGCAGTACTTC
CASSLRQEQYF
>TRBD1|TRBJ2-7|.|TRBV10-3
TGTGCCATCAGTGGGGGACAGGGTTCCTACGAGCAGTACTTC
CAISGGQGSYEQYF
>.|TRBJ2-7|few|TRBV19
TGTGCCAGTAAGATACAGGTCTCCACCTACGAGCAGTACTTC
CASKIQVSTYEQYF
>.|TRBJ1-4|once|TRBV7-9
TGTGCCAGCAGGGATGACCCCGGACAAGAACTGTTTTTT
CASRDDPGQELFF
>TRBD2|TRBJ2-3|.|TRBV19
TGTGCCAGTAGTAATCTAGCGGCCACAGATACGCAGTATTTT
CASSNLAATDTQYF
>.|TRBJ1-2|.|TRBV2
TGTGCCAGCAGTGGGGCAGTTCCTACCGTGGATGGCTACACCTTC
CASSGAVPTVDGYTF
>.|TRBJ1-2|.|TRBV7-9
TGTGCCAGCAGCTTAGACGGGAACTATGGCTACACCTTC
CASSLDGNYGYTF
>.|TRBJ1-1|once|TRBV24-1
TGTGCCACCAGTGATTCCGGACAGCCGGGGAACACTGAAGCTTTCTTT
CATSDSGQPGNTEAFF
>TRBD1|TRBJ1-2|.|TRBV19
TGTGCCAGTAGTATTAAGGGGACAGGGGGGTCCTATGGCTACACCTTC
CASSIKGTGGSYGYTF
>.|TRBJ1-6|.|TRBV15
TGTGCCACCAGCAGGGGCGCCGCGTCACCCCTCCACTTT
CATSRGAASPLHF
>.|TRBJ1-2|.|TRBV18
TGTGCCAGCTCACCCCCGGGTAGTCGTGGCTACACCTTC
CASSPPGSRGYTF